This TCR beta chain is drawn from a study of Graves' ophthalmopathy and Graves' hyperthyroidism. Stable hyperthyroidism meant no progression to ophthalmopathy within 18 months of follow-up. The authors diagnosed from clinical symptoms, serum thyroxine, TRAb, thyroid ultrasound and orbital computed tomography. The sample holds many counts of this clonotype. The antigen is unknown. Findings and limits, study-wide: A 13-signature model separated ophthalmopathy from stable hyperthyroidism, reaching around 88% sensitivity and roughly 82% specificity cross-validated. Most expanded clonotypes from thyroid (those above 0.001 frequency) were also found in blood.

Amplifying from RNA transcripts, the study obtained TCR beta CDR3 regions. The first round was an RT-PCR with HTBI primers, and the second round was a multiplex PCR. One entry per CDR3 protein results from TCRdb running MiXCR on the multiplex PCR reads. The sample lists just over 600,000 distinct CDR3 sequences; roughly 20% were seen once. The sample comprised peripheral blood. The TCR sequence derives from a young woman with stable Graves' hyperthyroidism. Some clones in this sample may be carry-over from other donors' samples.

CDR3 protein: CSVVDRDGGNTIYF. CDR3 nucleotide sequence: TGCAGCGTGGTGGACAGGGATGGTGGAAACACCATATATTTT. V gene TRBV29-1 combines with J gene TRBJ1-3; 8 nucleotides line up with TRBD1. This CDR3 spans 14 amino acids. Looked up from germline, CDR1 is SQVTM and CDR2 is ANQGSEA. J was trimmed by 3 bases and V by 6 bases; bases with no gene match: 7.